Below are 18 T cell receptor beta chains sequenced from a single sample in a study of T cells after somatic rescue of genetic block. Libraries were prepared by immunoSEQ multiplex PCR; TCRdb keeps only in-frame clonotypes and omits some of them. This sample has tens of thousands of clones; 85% to 90% occur once, and the top ten carry 1.5% to 2%. Sequenced material: peripheral blood mononuclear cells (PBMCs). Receptors originate from a woman in her late teens or twenties.

The CDR3 region is CASSIGRSGRAGGQYF. CDR3 DNA: TGTGCCAGTAGTATAGGTCGGAGCGGGAGGGCCGGGGGGCAGTACTTC. V gene TRBV19 combines with J gene TRBJ2-7; TRBD2 matches at 10 bases. J was trimmed by 9 bases and V by 1 base; bases with no gene match: 12. The CDR3 length is 16 residues. Germline V gives CDR1 LNHDA, CDR2 SQIVND (reference sequence).

The chain is built from TRBV7-9 and TRBJ2-1; D is ambiguous. Trimming left V 5 bases short and J 7 bases short, with 6 bases between. From germline, CDR1 is SEHNR and CDR2 FQNEAQ (reference sequence). The CDR3 runs 11 residues. The CDR3 protein is CASSPKNEQFF. CDR3 sequence (DNA): TGTGCCAGCAGCCCGAAAAATGAGCAGTTCTTC.

The chain's CDR3 is CASSLGVNTEAFF. The CDR3, as DNA: TGTGCCAGCAGTTTAGGGGTGAACACTGAAGCTTTCTTT. The chain carries TRBV28 and TRBJ1-1, with D hard to call. This CDR3 has 13 amino acids. Trimming cost V 2 bases and J 0 bases, with 4 bases left between them. Germline values: CDR1 MDHEN, CDR2 SYDVKM. Full variable domain (missing parts from reference TRBV28 and TRBJ1-1): DVKVTQSSRYLVKRTGEKVFLECVQDMDHENMFWYRQDPGLGLRLIYFSYDVKMKEKGDIPEGYSVSREKKERFSLILESASTNQTSMYLCASSLGVNTEAFFGQGTRLTVV.

The chain couples TRBV19 to TRBJ2-1; 8 bases line up with TRBD2. The germline CDR1 and CDR2 sequences are LNHDA and SQIVND (reference sequence). J gave up 5 bases and V 7 bases, and 13 bases lay outside the gene matches. The CDR3 is 16 amino acids. The CDR3 DNA is TGTGCCAGTACCCGAGCGGGAGAGAGAGCCCACAATGAGCAGTTCTTC. It is translated as CASTRAGERAHNEQFF.

This chain uses TRBV5-4 with TRBJ1-1; maybe TRBD1 (5 bases). The CDR3 extends over 15 amino acids. CDR1 SGHNT and CDR2 YYREEE come from the germline V gene (reference sequence). Trimming cost V 1 base and J 3 bases, with 13 bases left between them. Here the CDR3 DNA reads TGTGCCAGCAGCTTGTGGGGCTGGGGGGACACTGAAGCTTTCTTT. Translation gives CASSLWGWGDTEAFF.

CDR3 DNA: TGTGCCAGCAGCCATGAAGGGGGGTCCGGAGATACGCAGTATTTT. Translation: CASSHEGGSGDTQYF. The rearrangement uses TRBV7-8 and TRBJ2-3, with D tentatively TRBD1 or TRBD2 (6 bases each). The germline V gene encodes CDR1 SGHVS and CDR2 FQNEAQ. The CDR3 extends over 15 amino acids. V was clipped by 5 bases and J by 5 bases, with 17 bases between them.

This chain connects TRBV28 to TRBJ1-5; D is undetermined. V lost 3 bases and J 3 bases, leaving 3 bases between the germline ends. The CDR3 consists of 12 residues. Germline V gene data show CDR1 as MDHEN and CDR2 as SYDVKM. The CDR3 loop is CASSLPNQPQHF. As DNA, the CDR3 is TGTGCCAGCAGTTTGCCCAATCAGCCCCAGCATTTT.

The J gene is TRBJ1-2, the V gene TRBV5-8; D unclear. Per the germline V gene, CDR1 is SGHTS and CDR2 is YDEGEE. The CDR3 spans 15 residues. Trimming took off 4 bases at V and 4 bases at J, with 17 bases between the two ends. The CDR3: CASSPLGFGVYGYTF. For the CDR3, the DNA is TGTGCCAGCAGCCCGTTGGGCTTCGGGGTCTATGGCTACACCTTC.

V gene TRBV15 combines with J gene TRBJ1-5, with a possible D match to TRBD1 (5 bases). CDR1 is LNHNV, CDR2 YYDKDF, per germline (reference sequence). The CDR3 sequence is 14 residues long. Trimming took off 5 bases at V and 1 base at J, with 9 bases between the two ends. The CDR3 reads CATSGGTSNQPQHF. The CDR3, as DNA: TGTGCCACCAGCGGGGGGACCAGCAATCAGCCCCAGCATTTT.

The J gene is TRBJ2-4, the V gene TRBV6-6; possibly TRBD1 or TRBD2 for D (5 bases each). V lost 7 bases and J 0 bases, leaving 13 bases between the germline ends. In germline, CDR1 is MNHNY, CDR2 SVGAGI (reference sequence). The CDR3 is made up of 15 amino acids. The CDR3 DNA is TGTGCCAGCAAGGGACGGGATTTAGCCAAAAACATTCAGTACTTC. The encoded protein is CASKGRDLAKNIQYF.

V is TRBV11-3 and J is TRBJ2-3; D possibly corresponds to TRBD1 (6 bases). CDR1 is SGHNT, CDR2 YENEEA, per germline. This CDR3 is built from 13 residues. Trimming cost V 5 bases and J 4 bases, with 10 bases left between them. Written as DNA, the CDR3 is TGTGCCAGCAGCGTAGGGGGTTCAGATACGCAGTATTTT. Translating gives CASSVGGSDTQYF.

V usage is TRBV6-6 and J usage is TRBJ1-1; D uncertain. V was pared by 4 bases and J by 5 bases, with 14 bases between. The length of the CDR3 is 14 residues. CDR1 is MNHNY, CDR2 SVGAGI, per germline (reference sequence). CDR3 bases: TGTGCCAGCAGTTCTCCGGGGATGAGGACTGAAGCTTTCTTT. Translating it yields CASSSPGMRTEAFF.

This clone was detected only a few times. This sequence joins TRBV6-4 and TRBJ2-3; 11 bases line up with TRBD2. J lost 2 bases, V lost 4 bases, and 2 bases had no gene match. This CDR3 region has 15 residues. The germline CDR1 and CDR2 sequences are MRHNA and SNTAGT. The CDR3 is CASSVGLADTDTQYF. In DNA, the CDR3 is TGTGCCAGCAGTGTGGGACTAGCGGACACAGATACGCAGTATTTT.

The chain recombines TRBV6-1 with TRBJ1-1; no clear D gene. The CDR3 runs to 10 residues. Trimming pared 7 bases from V and 6 bases from J, leaving 6 bases between. Germline V gene sequence: CDR1 MNHNS, CDR2 SASEGT. The CDR3 region is CASKRAEAFF. The CDR3 nucleotides read TGTGCCAGCAAGAGGGCTGAAGCTTTCTTT.

This clone was counted once. The chain has TRBV6-6 and TRBJ1-2; weak D call: TRBD1 (5 bases). Trimming shortened V by 4 bases and J by 4 bases, and 16 bases separated the two germline ends. CDR3 length: 15 amino acids. Germline V gives CDR1 MNHNY, CDR2 SVGAGI (reference sequence). CDR3 in DNA: TGTGCCAGCAGTTCTTCCGGGGGAGGAATCTATGGCTACACCTTC. Amino acids: CASSSSGGGIYGYTF.

The chain is built from TRBV6-5 and TRBJ1-1, with no clear D. CDR1 and CDR2 (germline): MNHEY, SVGAGI. This CDR3 has 11 residues. V lost 6 bases and J lost 6, with 8 bases in between. The CDR3 spells CASSGRAEAFF. The DNA for the CDR3 is TGTGCCAGCAGCGGGAGGGCTGAAGCTTTCTTT.

V gene TRBV7-8 combines with J gene TRBJ2-7; 9 bases map to TRBD2. The V and J ends lost 5 bases and 1 base, in that order; junction bases with no gene match: 6. CDR1 is SGHVS and CDR2 is FQNEAQ in the germline V gene. This CDR3 is built from 15 residues. This CDR3 reads CASSRQTSGSYEQYF. In DNA form, the CDR3 reads TGTGCCAGCAGCCGACAGACTAGCGGTTCCTACGAGCAGTACTTC.

The rearrangement uses TRBV28 and TRBJ1-5, with TRBD1 as a possible D gene (5 bases). This CDR3 is 15 amino acids long. V was clipped by 7 bases and J by 7 bases, with 20 bases between them. From germline, CDR1 is MDHEN and CDR2 SYDVKM. The CDR3 protein is CASIVRGKRGQPQHF. In DNA form, the CDR3 reads TGTGCCAGCATCGTCCGGGGTAAACGGGGGCAGCCCCAGCATTTT. Based on the CDR3 plus reference TRBV28 and TRBJ1-5, the full variable domain is DVKVTQSSRYLVKRTGEKVFLECVQDMDHENMFWYRQDPGLGLRLIYFSYDVKMKEKGDIPEGYSVSREKKERFSLILESASTNQTSMYLCASIVRGKRGQPQHFGDGTRLSIL.